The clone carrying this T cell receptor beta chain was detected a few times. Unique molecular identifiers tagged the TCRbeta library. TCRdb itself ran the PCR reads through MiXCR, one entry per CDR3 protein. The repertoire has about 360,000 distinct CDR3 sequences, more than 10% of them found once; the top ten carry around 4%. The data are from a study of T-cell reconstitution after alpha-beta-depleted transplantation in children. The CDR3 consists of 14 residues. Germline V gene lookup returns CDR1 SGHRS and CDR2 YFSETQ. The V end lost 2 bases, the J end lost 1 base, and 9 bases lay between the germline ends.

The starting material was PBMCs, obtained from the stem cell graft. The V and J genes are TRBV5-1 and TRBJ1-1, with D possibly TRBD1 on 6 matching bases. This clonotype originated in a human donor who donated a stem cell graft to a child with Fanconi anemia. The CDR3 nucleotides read TGCGCCAGCAGCTTAGACAGGCGGAACACTGAAGCTTTCTTT. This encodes CASSLDRRNTEAFF.